This paragraph covers one T cell receptor beta chain sequence. The CDR3 is 13 residues long. Trimming left V 5 bases short and J 5 bases short, with 11 bases between. In germline, CDR1 is MNHEY, CDR2 SMNVEV (reference sequence). The data originate from a study of CD8 T cells in Susac syndrome. The RNA, about 0.45 to 1 ug, was put through reverse transcription using random hexamers. Each CDR3 protein is one row after TCRdb ran MiXCR on the immunoSEQ multiplex PCR reads. Of fewer than 85,000 distinct CDR3 sequences listed, roughly 94% are singletons. V and J are TRBV27 and TRBJ2-3; D is possibly TRBD1 (6 bases). The receptor was isolated from a human donor with Susac syndrome. Specimen: CD8+ T cells from PBMCs. CDR3 sequence: CASSPPRGDTQYF. The CDR3 DNA reads as TGTGCCAGCAGTCCCCCCAGGGGAGATACGCAGTATTTT.